The 13 T cell receptor beta chains below all came from one sample that was sequenced in a study of shared clonotypes between healthy human individuals. The repertoire was sequenced with immunoSEQ multiplex PCR; TCRdb's copy has only in-frame clones and lacks some. The sample yields about 1.5 million clones, 95% to 99% seen once. Sequencing used naive CD4+ T cells sorted from blood. Subset in this sample: CD45RA+ positively selected. Source of these receptors: a man between 25 and 39 years old in good health.

The gene calls are TRBV5-6 and TRBJ2-1; D ambiguous. The length of the CDR3 is 12 residues. The germline V and J ends were trimmed by 0 bases and 8 bases, with 6 bases remaining between them. In germline, CDR1 is SGHDT, CDR2 YYEEEE. Here the CDR3 reads CASSLAQYEQFF. The CDR3 nucleotides read TGTGCCAGCAGCTTGGCCCAGTATGAGCAGTTCTTC.

The chain joins TRBV11-3 to TRBJ1-1; D is unresolved. Trimming cost V 2 bases and J 4 bases, with 11 bases left between them. The germline CDR1 and CDR2 sequences are SGHNT and YENEEA. CDR3 length: 14 amino acids. The CDR3 DNA is TGTGCCAGCAGCTTAACCTCAGGTTCCACTGAAGCTTTCTTT. Its protein is CASSLTSGSTEAFF.

The chain is built from TRBV5-4 and TRBJ2-3, with unresolved D. This CDR3 contains 14 residues. V lost 4 bases, J lost 1 base, and 10 bases lay in between. Germline V CDR1 and CDR2: SGHNT, YYREEE (reference sequence). The CDR3 sequence: CASSASKGTDTQYF. The CDR3 DNA is TGTGCCAGCAGCGCCTCCAAGGGCACAGATACGCAGTATTTT.

This rearrangement joins TRBV18 to TRBJ2-7; D may be TRBD1 or TRBD2 (5 bases each). The CDR3 has 15 amino acids. Looked up from germline, CDR1 is KGHSH and CDR2 is LQKENI. With 1 base removed from V and 0 bases from J, the gap between germline ends came to 10 bases. The CDR3 loop reads CASSPRDGRSYEQYF. The CDR3 DNA is TGTGCCAGCTCACCACGGGACGGCCGCTCCTACGAGCAGTACTTC.

The V call is TRBV9, the J call TRBJ1-1, with 10 bases fitting TRBD1. Germline assignment: CDR1 SGDLS and CDR2 YYNGEE. There are 16 residues in the CDR3. The ends lost 0 bases at V and 4 bases at J; junction bases unmatched: 6. This CDR3 is CASSVAKTGGGTEAFF. As DNA, the CDR3 is TGTGCCAGCAGCGTAGCGAAGACAGGGGGCGGCACTGAAGCTTTCTTT.

This clone was found once. This CDR3 is also generated by other DNA sequences in the sample. This chain joins TRBV5-1 and TRBJ2-1; 9 nucleotides line up with TRBD1. The CDR3 is made up of 15 amino acids. V shed 2 bases and J 2 bases; nucleotides not matched to a gene: 2. The germline gives CDR1 SGHRS, CDR2 YFSETQ. CDR3 coding DNA: TGCGCCAGCAGCTTCCGACAGGGGGCCTACAATGAGCAGTTCTTC. Translated: CASSFRQGAYNEQFF. The whole variable domain, filled in from reference TRBV5-1 and TRBJ2-1, reads KAGVTQTPRYLIKTRGQQVTLSCSPISGHRSVSWYQQTPGQGLQFLFEYFSETQRNKGNFPGRFSGRQFSNSRSEMNVSTLELGDSALYLCASSFRQGAYNEQFFGPGTRLTVL.

This chain connects TRBV5-1 to TRBJ1-1; TRBD1 matches 7 bases. The CDR3 extends over 14 amino acids. CDR1 is SGHRS and CDR2 is YFSETQ in the germline V gene. The V gene end was trimmed by 8 bases and the J gene end by 1 base; junction bases not matched to a gene: 8. CDR3 loop: CASGRDSQNTEAFF. The CDR3 region has the DNA TGCGCCAGTGGGAGGGACAGTCAGAACACTGAAGCTTTCTTT.

The rearrangement links TRBV18 to TRBJ2-1; no definite D call. The germline V gene has CDR1 KGHSH and CDR2 LQKENI. The germline V and J ends were trimmed by 4 bases and 5 bases, with 12 bases remaining between them. This CDR3 has 14 residues. DNA of the CDR3: TGTGCCAGCTCACTGACACAGAATCACAATGAGCAGTTCTTC. Its translation is CASSLTQNHNEQFF.

This CDR3 reads CASSTRDRGLHEKLFF. The CDR3 bases are TGTGCCAGCAGCACCCGCGACAGGGGACTTCATGAAAAACTGTTTTTT. The chain links TRBV11-2 to TRBJ1-4, with TRBD1 matching over 8 bases. Germline V lookup: CDR1 SGHAT, CDR2 FQNNGV. V lost 5 bases and J lost 6; bases outside the gene matches: 11. This CDR3 contains 16 residues.

The chain has TRBV5-6 and TRBJ2-2; perhaps TRBD1 as D (5 bases). The CDR3 totals 14 residues. Trimming pared 4 bases from V and 2 bases from J, leaving 9 bases between. Germline loops: CDR1 SGHDT, CDR2 YYEEEE. CDR3 DNA sequence: TGTGCCAGCAGCATAGGACAAAACACCGGGGAGCTGTTTTTT. Residues: CASSIGQNTGELFF.

This clone has a single count. The J gene is TRBJ2-1, the V gene TRBV7-3; no clear D gene. The length of the CDR3 is 14 residues. Looked up from germline, CDR1 is SGHTA and CDR2 is FQGTGA. V shed 3 bases and J shed 2 bases, with 8 bases lying between them. CDR3 in amino acids: CASSFSLAYNEQFF. CDR3 coding DNA: TGTGCCAGCAGCTTTTCCCTAGCCTACAATGAGCAGTTCTTC.

The chain combines TRBV5-1 with TRBJ2-7; D might be TRBD1 (6 bases). V was pared by 4 bases and J by 7 bases, with 15 bases between. The germline gives CDR1 SGHRS, CDR2 YFSETQ. This CDR3 has 13 residues. The CDR3 sequence is CASSAGAANEQYF. The CDR3 DNA sequence: TGCGCCAGCAGCGCAGGGGCCGCGAATGAGCAGTACTTC.

This rearrangement joins TRBV5-1 to TRBJ2-2; 8 nucleotides align to TRBD2. The trim removed 0 bases at V and 6 bases at J, leaving 4 bases unmatched. The germline V gene encodes CDR1 SGHRS and CDR2 YFSETQ. This CDR3 has 15 amino acids. In DNA form, the CDR3 reads TGCGCCAGCAGCTTGGTTTCTAGCGGGCCCGGGGAGCTGTTTTTT. Translating it yields CASSLVSSGPGELFF.